This TCR beta chain appears in the sequencing data of a study of cytomegalovirus exposure and HLA in healthy donors. At the level of the study: According to later analysis, the same platform produced the roughly 110 validation and several hundred first-cohort repertoires.

Study findings and constraints: There were three CMV-associated chains whose specificity for CMV antigens was confirmed in vitro. The study labeled roughly 160 TCR beta chains cytomegalovirus-associated.

Separate from the approximately 670-subject first cohort, the approximately 120-subject validation cohort was the one that the donors belonged to. A note on this clone: Its antigen remains unidentified.

The ends were cut back, 3 bases at V and 1 base at J, with 7 bases in the middle. Germline V gives CDR1 SGHAT, CDR2 FQNNGV. The CDR3 spans 14 residues. The method was immunoSEQ multiplex PCR; TCRdb's version includes in-frame clones alone and lacks a portion of them. The sample consists of roughly 250,000 clones, approximately 86% of them appearing once. The sequence derives from a woman aged 25 to 39 in good health and CMV-seropositive. Sequenced material: PBMCs. The V gene is TRBV11-2, the J gene TRBJ1-5, with D unclear. The CDR3 sequence is CASSLVGSNQPQHF. Here the CDR3 DNA reads TGTGCCAGCAGCTTGGTCGGGAGCAATCAGCCCCAGCATTTT.